The 27 T cell receptor beta chains below all came from one sample that was sequenced in a study of shared clonotypes between healthy human individuals. Some clones are missing from TCRdb's copy, which holds only in-frame ones; the method was immunoSEQ multiplex PCR. The table shows about 2.3 million clones, with 85% to 95% occurring only once. Sequenced material: naive CD4+ T cells from PBMCs. This sample's subset: CD45RA+ positively selected. These receptors came from a man aged 18-30 years in good health. Some clones in this sample may be carry-over from other donors' samples.

The chain links TRBV18 to TRBJ1-2, with 8 bases that match TRBD1. This CDR3 is built from 15 residues. Unmatched junction bases numbered 5, after V lost 3 bases and J lost 2 bases. Germline CDR1 is KGHSH and CDR2 is LQKENI. CDR3 region: CASSPGQGENYGYTF. The CDR3 DNA reads TGTGCCAGCTCACCCGGACAGGGAGAGAACTATGGCTACACCTTC.

This chain joins TRBV29-1 and TRBJ1-1, with D possibly matching TRBD1 (6 bases). This CDR3 spans 14 amino acids. Germline V lookup: CDR1 SQVTM, CDR2 ANQGSEA. V shed 4 bases and J shed 1 base, with 13 bases lying between them. In nucleotides, the CDR3 is TGCAGCGTTGCCCACAGACAGGCGAACACTGAAGCTTTCTTT. Amino acids: CSVAHRQANTEAFF. The entire variable domain, with the rest obtained from reference TRBV29-1 and TRBJ1-1, is as follows: SAVISQKPSRDICQRGTSLTIQCQVDSQVTMMFWYRQQPGQSLTLIATANQGSEATYESGFVIDKFPISRPNLTFSTLTVSNMSPEDSSIYLCSVAHRQANTEAFFGQGTRLTVV.

V and J are TRBV29-1 and TRBJ2-3; perhaps TRBD1 as D (5 bases). The V end was cut by 7 bases, the J end by 8 bases, with 19 bases between. CDR1 SQVTM and CDR2 ANQGSEA come from the germline V gene. The CDR3 totals 13 residues. For the CDR3, the DNA is TGCAGCGCTGGTCCGCTGACAGAATCTACGCAGTATTTT. As protein: CSAGPLTESTQYF.

V is TRBV28 and J is TRBJ1-5, with D maybe TRBD1 (5 bases). The V gene's germline CDR1 is MDHEN and CDR2 SYDVKM. V was trimmed by 6 bases and J by 5 bases, leaving 17 bases between them. CDR3 length: 15 residues. CDR3 in amino acids: CASSPGGGRHQPQHF. CDR3 DNA sequence: TGTGCCAGCAGCCCGGGGGGGGGACGGCATCAGCCCCAGCATTTT.

The chain links TRBV7-9 to TRBJ2-5; 7 bases agree with TRBD2. The CDR3 has 13 amino acids. Germline values: CDR1 SEHNR, CDR2 FQNEAQ (reference sequence). V dropped 5 bases and J dropped 4; count of bases not matched to a gene: 4. The CDR3 is CASSTSGTETQYF. Here the CDR3 DNA reads TGTGCCAGCAGCACAAGCGGGACAGAGACCCAGTACTTC.

The chain recombines TRBV7-7 with TRBJ2-1; maybe TRBD2 (6 bases). CDR1 and CDR2 from the germline V gene are SSHAT and FNYEAQ (reference sequence). Trimming cost V 4 bases and J 0 bases, with 10 bases left between them. CDR3 length equals 15 residues. CDR3 DNA: TGTGCCAGCAGCTCACAGGAGGGCTCCTACAATGAGCAGTTCTTC. This translates into CASSSQEGSYNEQFF.

V is TRBV5-1 and J is TRBJ2-2; tentatively, D is TRBD1 (6 bases). CDR1 is SGHRS, CDR2 YFSETQ, per germline. The CDR3 is 14 amino acids. V lost 4 bases and J 10 bases, leaving 17 bases between the germline ends. In nucleotides, the CDR3 is TGCGCCAGCAGCGTATTGGGGCAGGGACAGGAGCTGTTTTTT. It yields the protein CASSVLGQGQELFF.

The chain links TRBV10-3 to TRBJ1-3, with D hard to call. Germline V gene lookup returns CDR1 ENHRY and CDR2 SYGVKD. The CDR3 loop spans 14 amino acids. Between the trimmed V and J ends, which lost 6 bases and 3 bases, there was a span of 12 bases. The CDR3 protein is CAISSLEVGNTIYF. The DNA for the CDR3 is TGTGCCATCAGCTCTTTAGAGGTTGGAAACACCATATATTTT.

The chain has TRBV21-1 and TRBJ1-1. TRBV21-1 is termed a pseudogene. CDR3 size: 14 residues. This CDR3 reads CASIHSWGCTEAFF. The CDR3 coding sequence is TGTGCCAGCATCCACAGCTGGGGATGCACTGAAGCTTTCTTT.

Notes on this clone: The junction does not match germline at one end; this may be a read error. The same CDR3 also results from other DNA sequences found in this sample. As DNA, the CDR3 is TGTGCCAGCAGCTACTCGTCGGGGAGGCCCAATGAGCAGTTCTTC. Its protein product is CASSYSSGRPNEQFF. The rearrangement joins TRBV6-5 to TRBJ2-1; D might be TRBD2 (6 bases). Germline CDR1 and CDR2: MNHEY and SVGAGI. The CDR3 spans 15 residues.

The V and J genes are TRBV14 and TRBJ2-5, with a weak D call TRBD2 (5 bases). CDR1 and CDR2 (germline): SGHDN, FVKESK. The CDR3 totals 13 residues. V dropped 2 bases and J dropped 3 bases, with 7 bases sitting between them. CDR3 coding DNA: TGTGCCAGCAGCCAACAACTAGAAGAGACCCAGTACTTC. This translates into CASSQQLEETQYF.

The chain is built from TRBV5-1 and TRBJ1-1; D not resolved. The germline CDR1 and CDR2 sequences are SGHRS and YFSETQ. The CDR3 totals 15 residues. V was trimmed by 0 bases and J by 1 base, leaving 10 bases between them. Here the CDR3 reads CASSLANVGNTEAFF. The CDR3 DNA sequence: TGCGCCAGCAGCTTGGCCAACGTCGGGAACACTGAAGCTTTCTTT. The entire variable domain, with the rest obtained from reference TRBV5-1 and TRBJ1-1, is as follows: KAGVTQTPRYLIKTRGQQVTLSCSPISGHRSVSWYQQTPGQGLQFLFEYFSETQRNKGNFPGRFSGRQFSNSRSEMNVSTLELGDSALYLCASSLANVGNTEAFFGQGTRLTVV.

This chain connects TRBV4-1 to TRBJ2-5; 7 nucleotides match TRBD2. CDR3 size: 17 residues. J gave up 1 base and V 1 base, and 9 bases lay outside the gene matches. Looked up from germline, CDR1 is MGHRA and CDR2 is YSYEKL. The CDR3: CASSQGSASGLQETQYF. CDR3 nucleotide sequence: TGCGCCAGCAGCCAAGGATCGGCTAGCGGACTCCAAGAGACCCAGTACTTC.

V is TRBV11-2 and J is TRBJ2-1; the D is unclear. The CDR3 covers 11 residues. Germline lookup yields CDR1 SGHAT and CDR2 FQNNGV. V was shortened by 3 bases and J by 15 bases, with 12 bases between the two germline ends. The CDR3 protein is CASSFGSPRFF. The DNA of the CDR3 is TGTGCCAGCAGCTTTGGCTCCCCCAGGTTCTTC.

Remarks on this clone: In the same sample, other DNA sequences code for this CDR3. The chain employs TRBV27 and TRBJ2-1; 11 bases align to TRBD2. The CDR3 runs 14 residues. Germline V gene lookup returns CDR1 MNHEY and CDR2 SMNVEV (reference sequence). V dropped 4 bases and J dropped 10; count of bases not matched to a gene: 6. This chain's CDR3 is CASSSGTSGTEQFF. CDR3 in DNA: TGTGCCAGCAGTTCAGGGACTAGCGGAACGGAGCAGTTCTTC.

A note on this clone: The same CDR3 is also encoded by other DNA sequences in this sample. The V gene is TRBV9, the J gene TRBJ1-5, with TRBD1 matching over 11 bases. Germline V gene data show CDR1 as SGDLS and CDR2 as YYNGEE. Unmatched junction bases numbered 2, after V lost 2 bases and J lost 1 base. CDR3 length: 16 residues. Here the CDR3 reads CASSVGQGGSNQPQHF. The DNA for the CDR3 is TGTGCCAGCAGCGTGGGACAGGGGGGAAGCAATCAGCCCCAGCATTTT.

V gene TRBV4-1 combines with J gene TRBJ2-7; 7 bases line up with TRBD2. The CDR3 spans 12 residues. Per the germline V gene, CDR1 is MGHRA and CDR2 is YSYEKL. V lost 4 bases to trimming and J lost 7 bases; unmatched junction nucleotides: 4. The CDR3, as DNA: TGCGCCAGCAGCCCCGGGGGGATGGAGCAGTACTTC. Protein product: CASSPGGMEQYF.

The chain links TRBV5-4 to TRBJ1-1, with 7 positions matching TRBD1. The CDR3 sequence is 15 residues long. The germline V gene encodes CDR1 SGHNT and CDR2 YYREEE (reference sequence). The ends lost 3 bases at V and 2 bases at J; junction bases unmatched: 7. CDR3 nucleotides: TGTGCCAGCAGCTGGCCGGGACAGACCAACACTGAAGCTTTCTTT. It translates to CASSWPGQTNTEAFF.

The genes are TRBV18 and TRBJ2-1; D possibly matches TRBD1 or TRBD2 (5 bases each). V gave up 0 bases and J gave up 9 bases, with 18 bases separating them. The germline V gene has CDR1 KGHSH and CDR2 LQKENI. This CDR3 is built from 16 residues. For the CDR3, the DNA is TGTGCCAGCTCACCACCTCTTTGGGGGAGTGCTAGTGAGCAGTTCTTC. Translating it yields CASSPPLWGSASEQFF.

V gene TRBV5-6 combines with J gene TRBJ2-2; no clear D. This CDR3 contains 12 residues. Per the germline V gene, CDR1 is SGHDT and CDR2 is YYEEEE. V dropped 4 bases and J dropped 6 bases, with 7 bases sitting between them. Here the CDR3 reads CASSRTPGELFF. The CDR3 DNA reads as TGTGCCAGCAGCCGTACTCCCGGGGAGCTGTTTTTT.

The rearrangement joins TRBV4-1 to TRBJ2-5, with D perhaps matching TRBD1 (5 bases). This CDR3 has 14 amino acids. In germline, CDR1 is MGHRA, CDR2 YSYEKL. The V gene lost 0 bases and the J gene lost 7 bases, with 12 bases spanning the gap. CDR3 nucleotides: TGCGCCAGCAGCCAAGACCGCTCCCAGGGGACCCAGTACTTC. Translating it yields CASSQDRSQGTQYF.

The V call is TRBV19, the J call TRBJ2-1; D gene unclear. Germline-derived CDR1 and CDR2 are LNHDA and SQIVND (reference sequence). V was trimmed by 5 bases and J by 2 bases, leaving 7 bases between them. The CDR3 contains 13 residues. CDR3: CASSELAYNEQFF. CDR3 nucleotide sequence: TGTGCCAGTAGTGAGCTAGCCTACAATGAGCAGTTCTTC.

The chain carries TRBV28 and TRBJ2-3; D call uncertain. V lost 5 bases to trimming and J lost 6 bases, with 18 bases between them. In germline, CDR1 is MDHEN, CDR2 SYDVKM. CDR3 length: 15 residues. The CDR3 bases are TGTGCCAGCAGTCCCCAACCCCCAGGTTTGGATACGCAGTATTTT. This codes for CASSPQPPGLDTQYF.

There are a few counts of this clone. The chain employs TRBV14 and TRBJ2-4, with D maybe TRBD2 (5 bases). V lost 4 bases and J 0 bases, leaving 7 bases between the germline ends. Germline V CDR1 and CDR2: SGHDN, FVKESK. CDR3 length equals 14 residues. The CDR3 sequence: CASSPGLAKNIQYF. The CDR3 DNA is TGTGCCAGCAGCCCCGGACTAGCCAAAAACATTCAGTACTTC.

The V gene is TRBV6-4, the J gene TRBJ2-2; 7 nucleotides align to TRBD2. Trimming cost V 7 bases and J 4 bases; bases outside gene matches: 6. In germline, CDR1 is MRHNA, CDR2 SNTAGT. CDR3 size: 14 residues. The CDR3 loop reads CASKREMSTGELFF. The DNA of the CDR3 is TGTGCCAGCAAGCGGGAAATGAGCACCGGGGAGCTGTTTTTT.

This sequence joins TRBV7-8 and TRBJ1-4, with 7 nucleotides matching TRBD1. Germline-derived CDR1 and CDR2 are SGHVS and FQNEAQ. V was clipped by 6 bases and J by 5 bases; unmatched bases: 9. This CDR3 has 15 residues. The CDR3 here is CASSHYWDRNEKLFF. The CDR3 DNA sequence: TGTGCCAGCAGTCATTACTGGGACAGAAATGAAAAACTGTTTTTT.

The V call is TRBV2, the J call TRBJ2-1, with 8 bases that match TRBD2. The V gene's germline CDR1 is SNHLY and CDR2 FYNNEI. The CDR3 spans 15 residues. V was pared by 2 bases and J by 12 bases, with 12 bases of the junction left unmatched. Here the CDR3 reads CASSETASGPPAQFF. The CDR3 DNA reads as TGTGCCAGCAGTGAAACGGCTAGCGGGCCCCCGGCGCAGTTCTTC.